The following is a T cell receptor (beta chain) sequence with its context. Its antigen is unidentified. The PCR used 60 Vbeta and 13 Jbeta primers. Clones were sequenced by immunoSEQ multiplex PCR, and TCRdb holds only the in-frame ones, with some missing. The repertoire holds over 110,000 clones, with almost 80% as singletons. This specimen comes from a study of cytomegalovirus exposure and HLA in healthy donors. Study results and limitations: Per a prior analysis, the majority of TCR beta V segments were productive roughly 87% or roughly 30% of the time.

Trimming took 4 bases from V and 4 from J, leaving 19 bases between them. CDR3 size: 15 residues. Germline lookup yields CDR1 SQVTM and CDR2 ANQGSEA. The specimen was PBMCs. This receptor was taken from a man aged 18 to 29 in good health and CMV-seronegative. V gene TRBV29-1 combines with J gene TRBJ2-5; tentative D call: TRBD2 (6 bases). The DNA of the CDR3 is TGCAGCGTTGGTGGGGGTCGAGGGGAGGCAGAGACCCAGTACTTC. As protein: CSVGGGRGEAETQYF. Based on the CDR3 plus reference TRBV29-1 and TRBJ2-5, the full variable domain is SAVISQKPSRDICQRGTSLTIQCQVDSQVTMMFWYRQQPGQSLTLIATANQGSEATYESGFVIDKFPISRPNLTFSTLTVSNMSPEDSSIYLCSVGGGRGEAETQYFGPGTRLLVL.